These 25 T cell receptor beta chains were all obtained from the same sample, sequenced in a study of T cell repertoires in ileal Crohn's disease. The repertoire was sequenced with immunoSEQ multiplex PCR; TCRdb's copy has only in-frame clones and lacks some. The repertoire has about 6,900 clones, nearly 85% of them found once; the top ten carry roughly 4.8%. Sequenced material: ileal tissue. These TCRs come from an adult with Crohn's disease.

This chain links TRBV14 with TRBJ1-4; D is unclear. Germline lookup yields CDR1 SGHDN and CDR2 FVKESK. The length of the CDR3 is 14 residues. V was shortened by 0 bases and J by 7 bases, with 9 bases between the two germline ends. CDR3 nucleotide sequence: TGTGCCAGCAGCCAAGACAGGCTTCCTGAAAAACTGTTTTTT. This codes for CASSQDRLPEKLFF.

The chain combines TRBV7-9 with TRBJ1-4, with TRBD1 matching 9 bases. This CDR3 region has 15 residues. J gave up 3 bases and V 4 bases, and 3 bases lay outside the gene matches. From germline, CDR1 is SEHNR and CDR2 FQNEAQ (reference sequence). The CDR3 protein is CASSSNRGPNEKLFF. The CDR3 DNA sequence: TGTGCCAGCAGCTCCAACAGGGGGCCTAATGAAAAACTGTTTTTT.

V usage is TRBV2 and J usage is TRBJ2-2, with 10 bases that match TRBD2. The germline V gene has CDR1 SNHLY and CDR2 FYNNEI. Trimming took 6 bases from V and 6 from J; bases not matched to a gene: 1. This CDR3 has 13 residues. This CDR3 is CASRGLAPGELFF. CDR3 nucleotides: TGTGCCAGCAGGGGACTAGCGCCCGGGGAGCTGTTTTTT. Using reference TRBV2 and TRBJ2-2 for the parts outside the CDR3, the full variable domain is EPEVTQTPSHQVTQMGQEVILRCVPISNHLYFYWYRQILGQKVEFLVSFYNNEISEKSEIFDDQFSVERPDGSNFTLKIRSTKLEDSAMYFCASRGLAPGELFFGEGSRLTVL.

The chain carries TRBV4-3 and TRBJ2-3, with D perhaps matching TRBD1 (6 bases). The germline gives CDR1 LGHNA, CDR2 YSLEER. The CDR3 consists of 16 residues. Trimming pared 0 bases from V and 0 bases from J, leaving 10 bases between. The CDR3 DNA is TGCGCCAGCAGCCAAGATAAGGGACACAGCACAGATACGCAGTATTTT. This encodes CASSQDKGHSTDTQYF.

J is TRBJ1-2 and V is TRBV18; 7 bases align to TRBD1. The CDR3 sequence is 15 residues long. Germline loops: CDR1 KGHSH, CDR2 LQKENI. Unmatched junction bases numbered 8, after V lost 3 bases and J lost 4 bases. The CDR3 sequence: CASSPQGDSSYGYTF. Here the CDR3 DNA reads TGTGCCAGCTCACCGCAAGGGGACAGCTCCTATGGCTACACCTTC.

The CDR3 nucleotides are TGCGCCAGCAAGATGGCGGGCTCCTACGAGCAGTACTTC. It encodes CASKMAGSYEQYF. The V gene is TRBV5-1, the J gene TRBJ2-7, with a possible D match to TRBD2 (5 bases). Germline V gene lookup returns CDR1 SGHRS and CDR2 YFSETQ. This CDR3 has 13 residues. The germline V and J ends were trimmed by 6 bases and 0 bases, with 10 bases remaining between them.

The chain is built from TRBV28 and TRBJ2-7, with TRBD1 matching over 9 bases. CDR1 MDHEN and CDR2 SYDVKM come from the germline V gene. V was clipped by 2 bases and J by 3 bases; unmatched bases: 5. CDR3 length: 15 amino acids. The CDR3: CASSLGGQGSYEQYF. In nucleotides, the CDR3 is TGTGCCAGCAGTTTAGGGGGACAGGGTAGCTACGAGCAGTACTTC.

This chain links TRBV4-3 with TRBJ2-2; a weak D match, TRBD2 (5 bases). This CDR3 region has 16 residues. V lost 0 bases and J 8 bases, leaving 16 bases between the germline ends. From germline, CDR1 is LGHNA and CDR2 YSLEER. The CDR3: CASSQDPERRTGELFF. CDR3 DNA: TGCGCCAGCAGCCAAGATCCAGAGAGGAGGACGGGGGAGCTGTTTTTT.

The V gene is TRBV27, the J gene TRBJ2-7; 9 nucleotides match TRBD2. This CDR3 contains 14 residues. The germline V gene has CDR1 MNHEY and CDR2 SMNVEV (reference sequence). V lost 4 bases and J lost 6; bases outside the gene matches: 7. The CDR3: CASSSLAGGVEQYF. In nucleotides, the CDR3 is TGTGCCAGCAGTTCACTTGCGGGAGGGGTCGAGCAGTACTTC.

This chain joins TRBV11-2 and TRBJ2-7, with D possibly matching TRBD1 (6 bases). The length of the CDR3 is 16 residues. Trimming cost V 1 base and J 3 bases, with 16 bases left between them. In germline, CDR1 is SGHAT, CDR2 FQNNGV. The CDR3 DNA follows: TGTGCCAGCAGCTTAGTCAGAGGGCCAGGGGACTACGAGCAGTACTTC. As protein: CASSLVRGPGDYEQYF.

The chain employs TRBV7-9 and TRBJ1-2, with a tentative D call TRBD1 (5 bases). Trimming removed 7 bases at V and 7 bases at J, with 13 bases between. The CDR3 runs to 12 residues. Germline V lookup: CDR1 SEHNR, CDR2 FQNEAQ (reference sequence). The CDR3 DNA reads TGTGCCAGCACCGGGTTCGGGGGTGGCTACACCTTC. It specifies CASTGFGGGYTF.

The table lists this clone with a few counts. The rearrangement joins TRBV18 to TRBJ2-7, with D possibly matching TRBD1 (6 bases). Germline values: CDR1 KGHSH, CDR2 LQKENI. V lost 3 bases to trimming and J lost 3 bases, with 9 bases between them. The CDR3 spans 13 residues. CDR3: CASSPTGNYEQYF. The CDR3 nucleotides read TGTGCCAGCTCACCCACAGGGAACTACGAGCAGTACTTC.

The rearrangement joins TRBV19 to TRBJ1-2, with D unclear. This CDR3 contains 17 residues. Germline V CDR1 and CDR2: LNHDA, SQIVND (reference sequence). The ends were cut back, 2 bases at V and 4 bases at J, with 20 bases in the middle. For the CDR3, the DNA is TGTGCCAGTAGTATAACCTCAACAGTATCGACCCTCTATGGCTACACCTTC. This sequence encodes CASSITSTVSTLYGYTF.

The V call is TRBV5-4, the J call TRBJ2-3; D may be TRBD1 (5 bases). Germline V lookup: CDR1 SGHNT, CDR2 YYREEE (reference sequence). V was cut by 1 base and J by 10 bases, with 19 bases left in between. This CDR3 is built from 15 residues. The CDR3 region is CASSLNQYSEGAQYF. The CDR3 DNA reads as TGTGCCAGCAGCTTGAATCAGTACTCCGAAGGGGCGCAGTATTTT. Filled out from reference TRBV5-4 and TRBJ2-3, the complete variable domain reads ETGVTQSPTHLIKTRGQQVTLRCSSQSGHNTVSWYQQALGQGPQFIFQYYREEENGRGNFPPRFSGLQFPNYSSELNVNALELDDSALYLCASSLNQYSEGAQYFGPGTRLTVL.

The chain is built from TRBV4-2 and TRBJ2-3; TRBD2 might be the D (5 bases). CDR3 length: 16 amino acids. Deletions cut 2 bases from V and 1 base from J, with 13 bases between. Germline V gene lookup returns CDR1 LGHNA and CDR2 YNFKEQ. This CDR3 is CASSQSLATGTDTQYF. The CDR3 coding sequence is TGTGCCAGCAGCCAATCGCTAGCAACCGGCACAGATACGCAGTATTTT.

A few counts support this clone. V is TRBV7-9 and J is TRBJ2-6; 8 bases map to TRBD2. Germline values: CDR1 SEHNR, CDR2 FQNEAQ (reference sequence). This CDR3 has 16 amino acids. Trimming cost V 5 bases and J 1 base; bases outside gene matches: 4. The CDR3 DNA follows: TGTGCCAGCAGCCCGGGACTAGGGTCTGGGGCCAACGTCCTGACTTTC. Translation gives CASSPGLGSGANVLTF.

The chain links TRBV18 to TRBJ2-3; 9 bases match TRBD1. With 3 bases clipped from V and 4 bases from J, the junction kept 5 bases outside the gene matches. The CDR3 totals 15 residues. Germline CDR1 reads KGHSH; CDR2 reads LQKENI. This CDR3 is CASSPRTGAADTQYF. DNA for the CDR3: TGTGCCAGCTCACCCAGGACAGGGGCTGCAGATACGCAGTATTTT. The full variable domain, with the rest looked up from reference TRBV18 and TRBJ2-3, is NAGVMQNPRHLVRRRGQEARLRCSPMKGHSHVYWYRQLPEEGLKFMVYLQKENIIDESGMPKERFSAEFPKEGPSILRIQQVVRGDSAAYFCASSPRTGAADTQYFGPGTRLTVL.

CDR3 region: CASSSWTSGTQIRREQYF. The CDR3 region has the DNA TGTGCCAGCAGTTCCTGGACTAGCGGGACTCAAATAAGACGCGAGCAGTACTTC. The chain couples TRBV28 to TRBJ2-7, with TRBD2 matching 12 bases. V was pared by 4 bases and J by 6 bases, with 16 bases of the junction left unmatched. The CDR3 is made up of 18 amino acids. The V gene's germline CDR1 is MDHEN and CDR2 SYDVKM.

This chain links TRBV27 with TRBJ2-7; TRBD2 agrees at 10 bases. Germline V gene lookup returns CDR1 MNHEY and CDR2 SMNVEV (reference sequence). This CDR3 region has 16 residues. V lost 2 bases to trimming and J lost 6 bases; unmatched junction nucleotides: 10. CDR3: CASSLKGLAGAGEQYF. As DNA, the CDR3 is TGTGCCAGCAGTTTAAAAGGGCTAGCGGGAGCGGGCGAGCAGTACTTC.

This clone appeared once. The CDR3 nucleotides read TGCGCCAGCAGCGCGGGACAGGGGCCGTATGGCTACACCTTC. Translated, it gives CASSAGQGPYGYTF. The rearrangement links TRBV5-1 to TRBJ1-2; 10 nucleotides line up with TRBD1. Germline lookup yields CDR1 SGHRS and CDR2 YFSETQ. CDR3 size: 14 residues. Germline trimming cut 4 bases from V and 5 bases from J; bases unmatched to any gene: 5.

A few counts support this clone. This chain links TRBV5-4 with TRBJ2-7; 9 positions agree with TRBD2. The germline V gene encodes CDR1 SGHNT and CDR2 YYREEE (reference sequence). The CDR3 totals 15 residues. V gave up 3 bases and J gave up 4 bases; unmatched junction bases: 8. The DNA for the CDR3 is TGTGCCAGCAGCTGGGGTAGCGGGAGCAAGTACGAGCAGTACTTC. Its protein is CASSWGSGSKYEQYF.

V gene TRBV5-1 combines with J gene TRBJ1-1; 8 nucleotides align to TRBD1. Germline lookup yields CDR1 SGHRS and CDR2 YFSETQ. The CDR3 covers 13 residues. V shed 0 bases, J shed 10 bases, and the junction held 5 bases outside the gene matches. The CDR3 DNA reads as TGCGCCAGCAGCTTGGCCAGGGGGCGCGGAGCTTTCTTT. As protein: CASSLARGRGAFF.

As DNA, the CDR3 is TGCGCCAGCAGCCAACCGGGACTCTTTCAAGAGACCCAGTACTTC. This codes for CASSQPGLFQETQYF. The genes are TRBV4-1 and TRBJ2-5; D may be TRBD2 (6 bases). The V gene's germline CDR1 is MGHRA and CDR2 YSYEKL. V was cut by 2 bases and J by 2 bases, with 12 bases left in between. The CDR3 is 15 amino acids.

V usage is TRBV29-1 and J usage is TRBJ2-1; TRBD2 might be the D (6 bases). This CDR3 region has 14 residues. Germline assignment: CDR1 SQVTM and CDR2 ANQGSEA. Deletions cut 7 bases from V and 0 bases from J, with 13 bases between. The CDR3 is CSGEIGGSYNEQFF. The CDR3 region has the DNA TGCAGCGGAGAGATCGGGGGCTCCTACAATGAGCAGTTCTTC.

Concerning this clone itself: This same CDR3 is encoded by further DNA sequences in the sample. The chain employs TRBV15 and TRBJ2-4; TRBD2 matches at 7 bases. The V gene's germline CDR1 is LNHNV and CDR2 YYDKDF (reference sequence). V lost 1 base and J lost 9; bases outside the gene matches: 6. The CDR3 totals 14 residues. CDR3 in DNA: TGTGCCACCAGCAGAGGGGGAGGGCGGGGCATTCAGTACTTC. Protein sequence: CATSRGGGRGIQYF.